This TCR beta chain was recovered during a study of blood T cell repertoires in COVID-19. Looking at the study overall: Nucleic acid was either cDNA or gDNA, and it came from T cells, B-cell-depleted T cells, or PBMCs.

Profiled with immunoSEQ multiplex PCR; TCRdb holds only in-frame clones, not every one. The data show about 260,000 clones, about 88% seen once. Germline-derived CDR1 and CDR2 are MGHRA and YSYEKL. The CDR3 contains 12 residues. V shed 4 bases and J shed 9 bases, with 10 bases lying between them. Material for sequencing was peripheral blood. The TCR comes from a man aged 18 to 29 with active or convalescent COVID-19. The chain couples TRBV4-1 to TRBJ2-1, with D possibly TRBD2 on 5 matching bases. This chain's CDR3 is CASSPTSGEQFF. CDR3 coding DNA: TGCGCCAGCAGCCCCACGAGCGGTGAGCAGTTCTTC.